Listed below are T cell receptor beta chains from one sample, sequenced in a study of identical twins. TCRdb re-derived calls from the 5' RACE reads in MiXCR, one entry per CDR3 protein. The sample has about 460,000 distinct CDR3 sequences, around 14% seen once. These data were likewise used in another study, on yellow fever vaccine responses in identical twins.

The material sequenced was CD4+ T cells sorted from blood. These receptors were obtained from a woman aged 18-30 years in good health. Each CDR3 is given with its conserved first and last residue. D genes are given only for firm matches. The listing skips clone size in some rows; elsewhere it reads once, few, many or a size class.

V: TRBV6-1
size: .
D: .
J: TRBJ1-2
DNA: TGTGCCAGCAGTGCATCCGGGGATGGCTACACCTTC
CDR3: CASSASGDGYTF

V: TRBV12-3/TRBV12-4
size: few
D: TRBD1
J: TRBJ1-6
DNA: TGTGCCAGCAGGTCCTCCGGGACAGGGGAATCACCCCTCCACTTT
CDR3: CASRSSGTGESPLHF

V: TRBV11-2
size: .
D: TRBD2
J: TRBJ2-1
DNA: TGTGCCAGCAGCTTACGCCCAGCGGGAGGATCCTACAATGAGCAGTTCTTC
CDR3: CASSLRPAGGSYNEQFF

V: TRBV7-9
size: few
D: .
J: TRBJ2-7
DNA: TGTGCCAGCAGCCCCCCTCCCGGACAGAAAATCTCCTACGAGCAGTACTTC
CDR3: CASSPPPGQKISYEQYF

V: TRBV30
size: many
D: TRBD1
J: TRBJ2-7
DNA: TGTGCCTTAACGGGACAGAATTACGAGCAGTACTTC
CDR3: CALTGQNYEQYF

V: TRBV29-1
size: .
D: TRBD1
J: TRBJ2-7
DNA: TGCAGCGTTGAAGTAGGGACAGGGGTTCTTTACGAGCAGTACTTC
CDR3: CSVEVGTGVLYEQYF

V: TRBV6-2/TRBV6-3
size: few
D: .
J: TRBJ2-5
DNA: TGTGCCAGCAGTTGGGGAGGGGGAATTGGAGAGACCCAGTACTTC
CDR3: CASSWGGGIGETQYF

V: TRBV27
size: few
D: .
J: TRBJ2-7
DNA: TGTGCCAGCAGTTTATCGGCAGGATCAGCCTACGAGCAGTACTTC
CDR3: CASSLSAGSAYEQYF

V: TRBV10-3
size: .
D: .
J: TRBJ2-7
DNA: TGTGCCATCAGCCTGACGGCGGAGGACTACGAGCAGTACTTC
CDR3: CAISLTAEDYEQYF

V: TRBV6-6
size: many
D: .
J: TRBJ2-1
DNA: TGTGCCAGCATTGAGCCCCTGGACAATGAGCAGTTCTTC
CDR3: CASIEPLDNEQFF

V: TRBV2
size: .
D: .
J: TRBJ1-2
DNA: TGTGCCAGCAGTGTTAGTAGGGAAACTGGCTACACCTTC
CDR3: CASSVSRETGYTF

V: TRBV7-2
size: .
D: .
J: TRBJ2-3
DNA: TGTGCCAGCAGCCCCCGGTCGGGAGATACGCAGTATTTT
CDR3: CASSPRSGDTQYF

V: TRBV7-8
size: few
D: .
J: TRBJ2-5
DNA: TGTGCCAGCAGCATGGTGCCCTGGGAGACCCAGTACTTC
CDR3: CASSMVPWETQYF

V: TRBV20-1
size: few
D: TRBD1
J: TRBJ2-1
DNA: TGCAGTGCTAGAGATCGGAAGACAGGGCACGGTCCGTACAATGAGCAGTTCTTC
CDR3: CSARDRKTGHGPYNEQFF

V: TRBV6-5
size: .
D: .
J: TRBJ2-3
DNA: TGTGCCAGCAGTTACCAAGCCGGGCTCGAAAGAGCGCAGTATTTT
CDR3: CASSYQAGLERAQYF

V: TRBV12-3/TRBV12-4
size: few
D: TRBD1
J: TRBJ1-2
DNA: TGTGCCAGCAGTGCCGGGACAGAGGAGAACTATGGCTACACCTTC
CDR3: CASSAGTEENYGYTF

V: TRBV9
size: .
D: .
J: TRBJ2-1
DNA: TGTGCCAGCAGCGTAGCTACAAGGGGCTCGGGCAATGAGCAGTTCTTC
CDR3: CASSVATRGSGNEQFF

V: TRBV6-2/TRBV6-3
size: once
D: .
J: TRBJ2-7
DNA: TGTGCCAGCAGTTACTCCCAGGGCGAGCAGTACTTC
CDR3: CASSYSQGEQYF

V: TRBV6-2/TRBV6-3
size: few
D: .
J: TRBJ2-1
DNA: TGTGCCAGCAGCCGACCGATAGCGCCCAGGTACAATGAGCAGTTCTTC
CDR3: CASSRPIAPRYNEQFF

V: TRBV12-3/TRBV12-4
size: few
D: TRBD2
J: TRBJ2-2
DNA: TGTGCCAGCAGCCCCCGGGGGGTCACCGGGGAGCTGTTTTTT
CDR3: CASSPRGVTGELFF

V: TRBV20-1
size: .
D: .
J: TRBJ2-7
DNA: TGCAGTGCCCTCGGGGGAAGCTCCTACGAGCAGTACTTC
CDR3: CSALGGSSYEQYF

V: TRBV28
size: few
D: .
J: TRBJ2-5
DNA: TGTGCCAGCAACCCCCGGGAGACGGGTCGCGAGACCCAGTACTTC
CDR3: CASNPRETGRETQYF